Described below is a single T cell receptor (beta chain) sequence and its context. What it binds is not known. The sample belongs to a study of Graves' ophthalmopathy and Graves' hyperthyroidism. Study-level information: Hyperthyroidism counted as stable given no ophthalmopathy within 18 months of follow-up.

This CDR3 contains 15 residues. Between the trimmed V and J ends, which lost 3 bases and 2 bases, there was a span of 8 bases. Looked up from germline, CDR1 is ENHRY and CDR2 is SYGVKD. Other autoimmune diseases, uncontrolled infections, pregnancy or lactation led to the exclusion of patients. Serum thyroxine and TRAb, along with clinical symptoms, thyroid ultrasound and orbital computed tomography, were what diagnosis relied on. RNA transcripts yielded amplified TCR beta CDR3 regions. HTBI primers primed a first-round RT-PCR, and a second-round multiplex PCR followed. TCRdb recomputed calls from the multiplex PCR reads with MiXCR, one row per CDR3 protein. Of about 1.2 million distinct CDR3 sequences in the sample, less than 45% were seen once. Findings and limits, study-wide: Blood also contained most of the expanded thyroid clonotypes above 0.001 frequency.

Sequencing was performed on peripheral blood or thyroid tissue (not recorded which). The rearrangement joins TRBV10-3 to TRBJ2-6, with TRBD1 as a possible D gene (6 bases). This receptor was obtained from an adult man with Graves' hyperthyroidism. The CDR3 spells CAISDRGAGANVLTF. The CDR3 bases are TGTGCCATCAGTGACAGGGGAGCTGGGGCCAACGTCCTGACTTTC.